This T cell receptor beta chain was captured by sequencing in a study of blood T cell repertoires in COVID-19. The overall study: PBMCs, B-cell-depleted T cells, or T cells provided the cDNA or gDNA that made up the material.

After removal of 8 bases from V and 6 bases from J, the junction contained 7 bases not matched to a gene. CDR1 and CDR2 from the germline V gene are WSHSY and SAAADI. The CDR3 extends over 13 amino acids. Per the original methods: Scientists estimated how many nucleated cells there were by amplifying reference gene primers. Sequencing was performed with immunoSEQ multiplex PCR; in TCRdb, only in-frame clones are kept and a portion is missing. V, J and clone size derive from that table, while D and trimming were established from the DNA sequence. The sample records around 140,000 clones, roughly 83% being singletons.

The chain uses TRBV10-2 and TRBJ2-7; 10 nucleotides match TRBD1. This TCR derives from a woman of 80 years or more with acute or convalescent COVID-19. The specimen sequenced was peripheral blood. The CDR3 region is CASGRDRGLEQYF. CDR3 in DNA: TGCGCCAGCGGACGGGACAGGGGCCTCGAGCAGTACTTC.